This record concerns one T cell receptor (beta chain) sequence. Germline lookup yields CDR1 LNHDA and CDR2 SQIVND (reference sequence). Trimming pared 1 base from V and 6 bases from J, leaving 12 bases between. The CDR3 sequence is 14 residues long. The data belong to a study of T cell changes during pregnancy in multiple sclerosis. TCRdb's copy holds only in-frame clones and misses some; the assay was immunoSEQ multiplex PCR. The sample contains around 70,000 clones, roughly 94% of which appear only once. This sample comprised peripheral blood, obtained in the third trimester of pregnancy. The sequence was obtained from a female donor with multiple sclerosis, enrolled in a pregnancy study. The chain recombines TRBV19 with TRBJ1-1; TRBD1 is a possible D gene (5 bases). CDR3 sequence (DNA): TGTGCCAGTAGTATAGTGGGGCGGCTATCTGAAGCTTTCTTT. As protein: CASSIVGRLSEAFF.